The clone carrying this T cell receptor (beta chain) occurred many times. What it binds is unknown. Every diagnosis used clinical symptoms, serum thyroxine and TRAb, thyroid ultrasound and orbital computed tomography. Extraction of PBMCs used roughly 9.6 ml of fresh peripheral blood. Researchers took RNA transcripts and amplified the TCR beta CDR3 regions from them. TCR CDR3 underwent first-round RT-PCR with the HTBI primer set. TCRdb reanalysed the multiplex PCR reads using MiXCR and keeps one entry per CDR3 protein. The sample has some 570,000 distinct CDR3 sequences; 17% are singletons. The data derive from a study of T cells in Graves' hyperthyroidism and ophthalmopathy. General study results and limits: Blood held most thyroid clonotypes expanded above 0.001 frequency.

The germline V gene has CDR1 SQVTM and CDR2 ANQGSEA. This CDR3 has 14 residues. V gave up 5 bases and J gave up 5 bases; unmatched junction bases: 11. The chain links TRBV29-1 to TRBJ2-7, with 8 bases identical to TRBD2. The clonotype was recovered from a woman younger than 35 with Graves' ophthalmopathy. The sequenced sample was blood. The CDR3 region is CSVHGGRHPDEQYF. The DNA of the CDR3 is TGCAGCGTTCATGGCGGGAGGCATCCAGACGAGCAGTACTTC.